What follows is one T cell receptor (beta chain) and its context. This receptor's antigen is unknown. No quality values exist for individual bases; no much larger clone is one base distant. This entry is derived from a study of T cell repertoires in ileal Crohn's disease (dated by TCRdb to between 2018 and 2021). With regard to the full study: The median duration of disease was around 7.3 years, and at the time of surgery approximately 33% of patients were active smokers. Every patient underwent surgery because of a complication, which was stricturing disease in around 60% of cases and penetrating disease in about 40%. Roughly half of the patients were given postoperative therapy, with 11 receiving thiopurines and 15 to 20 receiving anti-TNF agents. TCR repertoire analysis was performed in about 59 Crohn's disease patients drawn from a prospective multicentre cohort. The study was conducted in parallel with a multicentre cohort built to find predictors of early endoscopic recurrence after ileocolonic resection. A Rutgeerts score higher than i0 was the definition used for endoscopic postoperative recurrence. A total of around 150 mucosal samples from roughly 60 patients were sequenced, collected from several sites on the surgical specimen as well as at postoperative endoscopy.

Beyond this particular receptor, the publication reports: Endoscopic recurrence was linked to a higher percentage of high-frequency clones at surgery, and recurrence occurred in every patient whose clonality exceeded 26.8% (18/57). A significantly higher proportion of clonal expansions was observed in active smokers at surgery than in non-smokers (about 25% vs 20%, p=0.02). Sorted CD8 T cells carried more high-frequency clones than CD4 T cells, suggesting mucosal expansions were mainly CD8. Only a subgroup of patients, of unstated size, had mucosal CD4 and CD8 T cells sorted and sequenced.

Adults with ileal or ileocolonic Crohn's disease for whom ileocolonic resection was indicated were considered eligible. Whole ileal mucosal biopsies were stored frozen at -80°C before DNA extraction. Genomic DNA was extracted from frozen whole biopsies using a TRizol-based method and was quantified with a NanoDrop 2000 spectrophotometer. Roughly 550 nanograms of biopsy DNA per sample were submitted for commercial TCRB immunosequencing. CDR3 regions were amplified from genomic DNA by Adaptive Biotechnology using a two-step, amplification bias-controlled multiplex PCR. In the first PCR, primers covered every V and J gene segment, and in the second PCR, barcodes and Illumina adapters were added. CDR3 libraries were sequenced using an Illumina instrument. Regarding the original processing steps: The analysis used both the pipelines supplied by the vendor and custom analysis of the raw data in R/Bioconductor with R version 3.3.0. Clonality, which ranges from 0 to 1, was calculated as the inverse of the normalised Shannon entropy across all productive clones. The repertoire share taken up by the top 100 clones defined high-frequency clones, and only clones that passed a 95% confidence test were kept. The Simpson index measured repertoire diversity, and the Morisita-Horn index measured overlap between samples. The table was pulled from immuneACCESS by TCRdb, which kept in-frame rearrangements only. Such tables lose some clones; where checked, under half of the loss comes from unresolved V genes, and the rest has no known cause. D and trimming come from the DNA, and the V and J calls and clone size come from that table. The sample table contains fewer than 16,000 clones; only one count was recorded for approximately 80% of them. Under 5% of the sample goes to the ten largest clones.

The source material was ileal tissue. The clonotype originates from an adult with Crohn's disease.

At the DNA level, the sequence is TGTGCCAGCAGCTTACAGTCTTGGTCCTTTATGGGCAACGAGCAGTACTTC. This encodes CASSLQSWSFMGNEQYF. This chain joins TRBV7-8 to TRBJ2-7; a confident D gene designation cannot be given. Counted from cysteine to phenylalanine, this CDR3 has 17 amino acids. The entry retains the CDR3 DNA only, 51 bases that are in frame from base 1. The trim is 2 bases for V and 5 bases for J, with a gap of 22 bases between the germline ends. The CDR1 and CDR2 encoded by the germline V gene are SGHVS and FQNEAQ. The entire variable domain, with the stretches around the CDR3 drawn from the reference TRBV7-8 and TRBJ2-7 proteins, is GAGVSQSPRYKVAKRGQDVALRCDPISGHVSLFWYQQALGQGPEFLTYFQNEAQLDKSGLPSDRFFAERPEGSVSTLKIQRTQQEDSAVYLCASSLQSWSFMGNEQYFGPGTRLTVT.